This T cell receptor beta chain was sequenced for a study of blood T cell repertoires in COVID-19. Study-wide background: T cells, B-cell-depleted T cells, or PBMCs provided the cDNA or gDNA that served as material.

Per the original data handling: Nucleated cell number was recorded as an estimate derived from reference gene primer amplification. Some clones are missing from TCRdb's copy, which holds only in-frame ones; the method was immunoSEQ multiplex PCR. V and J calls and clone size are those listed in that table; D and trimming were worked out from the DNA. The table shows roughly 250,000 clones, with about 80% occurring only once. V shed 4 bases and J 2 bases; nucleotides not matched to a gene: 2. The CDR3 has 16 residues. CDR1 and CDR2 (germline): LGHNA, YSLEER. The genes are TRBV4-3 and TRBJ2-6; 10 bases match TRBD1. Sequenced sample: peripheral blood. This sequence was found in a person aged 65 to 85 with COVID-19, enrolled during active disease. The CDR3 spells CASSLGTGAGANVLTF. The CDR3 bases are TGCGCCAGCAGCCTGGGGACAGGGGCTGGGGCCAACGTCCTGACTTTC.